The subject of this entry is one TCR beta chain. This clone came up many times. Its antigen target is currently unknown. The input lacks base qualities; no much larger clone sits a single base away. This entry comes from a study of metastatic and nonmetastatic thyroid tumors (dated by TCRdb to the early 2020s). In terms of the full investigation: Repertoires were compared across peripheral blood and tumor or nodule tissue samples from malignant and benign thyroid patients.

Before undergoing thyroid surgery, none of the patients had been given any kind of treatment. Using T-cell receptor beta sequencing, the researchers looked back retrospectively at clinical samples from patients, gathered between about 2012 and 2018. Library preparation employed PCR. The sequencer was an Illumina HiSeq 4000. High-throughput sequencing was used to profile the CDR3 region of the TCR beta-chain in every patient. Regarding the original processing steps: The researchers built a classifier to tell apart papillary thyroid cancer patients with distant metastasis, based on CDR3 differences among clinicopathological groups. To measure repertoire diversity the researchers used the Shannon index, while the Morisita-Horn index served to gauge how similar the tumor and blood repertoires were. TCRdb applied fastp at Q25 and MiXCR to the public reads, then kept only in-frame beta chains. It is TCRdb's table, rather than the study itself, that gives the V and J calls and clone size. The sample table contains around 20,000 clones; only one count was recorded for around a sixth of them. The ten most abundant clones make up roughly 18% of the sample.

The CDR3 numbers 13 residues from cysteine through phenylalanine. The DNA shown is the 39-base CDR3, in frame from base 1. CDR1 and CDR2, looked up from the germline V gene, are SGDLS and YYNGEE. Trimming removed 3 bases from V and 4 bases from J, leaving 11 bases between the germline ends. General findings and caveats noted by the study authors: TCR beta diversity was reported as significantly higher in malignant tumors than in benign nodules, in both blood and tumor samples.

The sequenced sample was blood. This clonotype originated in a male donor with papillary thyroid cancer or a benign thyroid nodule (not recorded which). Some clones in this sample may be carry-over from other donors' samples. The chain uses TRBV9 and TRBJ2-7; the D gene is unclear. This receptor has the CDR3 CASSASGRYEQYF. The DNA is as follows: TGTGCCAGCAGCGCGTCCGGAAGATACGAGCAGTACTTC.